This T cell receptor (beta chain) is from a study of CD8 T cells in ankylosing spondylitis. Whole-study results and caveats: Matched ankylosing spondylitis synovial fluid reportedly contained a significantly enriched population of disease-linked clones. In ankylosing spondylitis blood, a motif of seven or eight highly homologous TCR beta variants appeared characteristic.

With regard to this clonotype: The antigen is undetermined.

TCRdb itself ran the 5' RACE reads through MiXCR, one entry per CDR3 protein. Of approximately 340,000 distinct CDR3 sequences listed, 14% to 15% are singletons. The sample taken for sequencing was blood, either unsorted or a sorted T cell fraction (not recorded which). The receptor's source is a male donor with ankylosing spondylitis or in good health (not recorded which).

CDR3 DNA: TGTGCCAGCAGCTCCCCCCGGAGTGGCACTGAAGCTTTCTTT. Amino acids: CASSSPRSGTEAFF. V usage is TRBV11-2 and J usage is TRBJ1-1; no definite D call. The V end was cut by 4 bases, the J end by 4 bases, with 13 bases between. Germline V gives CDR1 SGHAT, CDR2 FQNNGV. This CDR3 region has 14 residues.